Below are 16 T cell receptor beta chains sequenced from a single sample in a study of cytomegalovirus exposure and HLA in healthy donors. The PCR was carried out with 60 Vbeta primers and 13 Jbeta primers. The assay was immunoSEQ multiplex PCR, and TCRdb's table has in-frame clones only and misses some. The sample includes about 150,000 clones, 79% of them seen just once. The sequencing input was PBMCs. The receptor set was obtained from a man aged 25 to 45 in good health and CMV-seropositive.

V and J are TRBV6-5 and TRBJ2-7; 9 nucleotides line up with TRBD1. The germline CDR1 and CDR2 sequences are MNHEY and SVGAGI. This CDR3 comprises 15 residues. V was clipped by 6 bases and J by 4 bases; unmatched bases: 10. The CDR3 nucleotides are TGTGCCAGCAGGGGACCACGGGACAGGGAATACGAGCAGTACTTC. Translation gives CASRGPRDREYEQYF.

CDR3 protein: CASSDRTRGLNQPQHF. For the CDR3, the DNA is TGTGCCAGTAGTGATCGTACGAGGGGGCTAAATCAGCCCCAGCATTTT. The chain links TRBV19 to TRBJ1-5; 7 nucleotides match TRBD1. CDR1 and CDR2 (germline): LNHDA, SQIVND (reference sequence). The CDR3 extends over 16 amino acids. The trim removed 5 bases at V and 4 bases at J, leaving 11 bases unmatched.

The chain recombines TRBV19 with TRBJ2-7; 12 bases line up with TRBD2. The junction had 2 bases not matched to a gene; V was cut back by 3 bases and J by 2 bases. The CDR3 sequence is 15 residues long. Germline CDR1 and CDR2: LNHDA and SQIVND (reference sequence). As DNA, the CDR3 is TGTGCCAGTAGTATTGGACTAGCGGGACCCTACGAGCAGTACTTC. Amino acids: CASSIGLAGPYEQYF. The whole variable domain, remainder taken from reference TRBV19 and TRBJ2-7, is DGGITQSPKYLFRKEGQNVTLSCEQNLNHDAMYWYRQDPGQGLRLIYYSQIVNDFQKGDIAEGYSVSREKKESFPLTVTSAQKNPTAFYLCASSIGLAGPYEQYFGPGTRLTVT.

The rearrangement uses TRBV10-3 and TRBJ1-3; 12 bases map to TRBD1. Germline CDR1 ENHRY, CDR2 SYGVKD. The CDR3 runs to 15 residues. With V trimmed by 10 bases and J by 3 bases, 7 bases remained unmatched. CDR3 nucleotide sequence: TGTGCCACAGGGACAGGGGGCGCTTTTGGAAACACCATATATTTT. The encoded protein is CATGTGGAFGNTIYF.

The chain combines TRBV6-5 with TRBJ2-2; TRBD2 is a possible D gene (6 bases). The germline V gene has CDR1 MNHEY and CDR2 SVGAGI. Trimming shortened V by 5 bases and J by 7 bases, and 11 bases separated the two germline ends. The CDR3 loop spans 13 amino acids. The DNA for the CDR3 is TGTGCCAGCAGTACTACCGGGGGCGGGGAGCTGTTTTTT. Translation: CASSTTGGGELFF.

The CDR3 coding sequence is TGTGCCAGCAGAGGACTGGGACAGAAAAACATTCAGTACTTC. As protein: CASRGLGQKNIQYF. This chain uses TRBV6-1 with TRBJ2-4; 7 positions match TRBD1. Germline CDR1 is MNHNS and CDR2 is SASEGT. This CDR3 comprises 14 residues. The junction had 6 bases not matched to a gene; V was cut back by 6 bases and J by 4 bases.

The genes are TRBV6-5 and TRBJ2-2, with D maybe TRBD2 (5 bases). V was cut by 4 bases and J by 4 bases, with 10 bases left in between. The CDR3 runs 14 residues. In germline, CDR1 is MNHEY, CDR2 SVGAGI. This chain's CDR3 is CASSSGFLTGELFF. The CDR3 bases are TGTGCCAGCAGTTCGGGGTTCCTCACCGGGGAGCTGTTTTTT.

The rearrangement joins TRBV15 to TRBJ2-6, with a weak D call TRBD1 (6 bases). The CDR3 extends over 17 amino acids. Germline CDR1 reads LNHNV; CDR2 reads YYDKDF (reference sequence). V was pared by 0 bases and J by 0 bases, with 9 bases between. The DNA of the CDR3 is TGTGCCACCAGCAGAGAGGGGGCGAGCTCTGGGGCCAACGTCCTGACTTTC. This gives the protein CATSREGASSGANVLTF. The entire variable domain, with the rest obtained from reference TRBV15 and TRBJ2-6, is as follows: DAMVIQNPRYQVTQFGKPVTLSCSQTLNHNVMYWYQQKSSQAPKLLFHYYDKDFNNEADTPDNFQSRRPNTSFCFLDIRSPGLGDTAMYLCATSREGASSGANVLTFGAGSRLTVL.

The rearrangement uses TRBV19 and TRBJ1-1, with a possible D match to TRBD1 (5 bases). The germline CDR1 and CDR2 sequences are LNHDA and SQIVND (reference sequence). The CDR3 totals 15 residues. V lost 3 bases to trimming and J lost 0 bases, with 11 bases between them. The DNA of the CDR3 is TGTGCCAGTAGTATGGAGACAGCCTTGAACACTGAAGCTTTCTTT. It specifies CASSMETALNTEAFF.

J is TRBJ2-7 and V is TRBV7-3, with TRBD1 as a possible D gene (5 bases). The CDR3 is made up of 15 amino acids. Germline V gene lookup returns CDR1 SGHTA and CDR2 FQGTGA. The ends were cut back, 3 bases at V and 4 bases at J, with 16 bases in the middle. Here the CDR3 reads CASSLAASREYEQYF. The CDR3 region has the DNA TGTGCCAGCAGCTTGGCAGCCTCCAGGGAATACGAGCAGTACTTC.

The V gene is TRBV5-4, the J gene TRBJ2-1, with TRBD2 matching 9 bases. J was trimmed by 1 base and V by 4 bases; bases with no gene match: 6. The CDR3 has 16 residues. Germline V gene lookup returns CDR1 SGHNT and CDR2 YYREEE (reference sequence). CDR3 sequence: CASSVAGGRSYNEQFF. CDR3 nucleotides: TGTGCCAGCAGCGTGGCGGGGGGGCGTTCCTACAATGAGCAGTTCTTC.

The rearrangement uses TRBV4-3 and TRBJ1-3, with TRBD1 identical over 7 bases. The CDR3 has 15 residues. J was trimmed by 0 bases and V by 4 bases; bases with no gene match: 3. Germline assignment: CDR1 LGHNA and CDR2 YSLEER. For the CDR3, the DNA is TGCGCCAGCAGCCCGGGACAGAACTCTGGAAACACCATATATTTT. Its translation: CASSPGQNSGNTIYF.

The genes are TRBV5-4 and TRBJ2-2; D is ambiguous. This CDR3 is built from 16 residues. CDR1 is SGHNT, CDR2 YYREEE, per germline (reference sequence). The germline V and J ends were trimmed by 0 bases and 6 bases, with 15 bases remaining between them. CDR3 region: CASSLAPGLKAGELFF. The CDR3 DNA is TGTGCCAGCAGCTTGGCCCCTGGGCTTAAGGCCGGGGAGCTGTTTTTT.

The chain joins TRBV11-2 to TRBJ2-5; D is possibly TRBD2 (5 bases). Germline-derived CDR1 and CDR2 are SGHAT and FQNNGV. Deletions cut 0 bases from V and 5 bases from J, with 19 bases between. This CDR3 has 17 residues. CDR3 DNA sequence: TGTGCCAGCAGCTTAGATCCATATGGGAGCAGTAGGGAGACCCAGTACTTC. It encodes CASSLDPYGSSRETQYF.

V usage is TRBV27 and J usage is TRBJ2-5; TRBD2 agrees at 8 bases. J lost 7 bases, V lost 2 bases, and 9 bases had no gene match. Germline CDR1 and CDR2: MNHEY and SMNVEV (reference sequence). This CDR3 spans 15 amino acids. Here the CDR3 reads CASSLGLAGTGTQYF. In nucleotides, the CDR3 is TGTGCCAGCAGTTTAGGTCTAGCGGGCACAGGGACCCAGTACTTC.

The gene calls are TRBV4-1 and TRBJ1-1; possible D gene TRBD1, 5 bases. Germline V gives CDR1 MGHRA, CDR2 YSYEKL. Trimming took off 0 bases at V and 11 bases at J, with 16 bases between the two ends. The CDR3 covers 14 residues. The CDR3 loop reads CASSQDALTWGAFF. The CDR3 DNA reads TGCGCCAGCAGCCAAGATGCGTTGACTTGGGGCGCTTTCTTT.